The 25 T cell receptor beta chains below come from one sample, sequenced in a study of OX40 agonist ivuxolimab in advanced cancers. Sequenced by immunoSEQ multiplex PCR; TCRdb stores in-frame clones only, minus some. The table has about 94,000 clones, more than 75% seen once. The sample in question was CD4+ or CD8+ T cells sorted from blood, obtained in a trial of the OX40 agonist ivuxolimab. These receptors were taken from an adult with an advanced solid tumor such as melanoma, head and neck, liver or kidney cancer.

V and J are TRBV7-3 and TRBJ2-7; 11 nucleotides match TRBD2. CDR1 SGHTA and CDR2 FQGTGA come from the germline V gene. The CDR3 has 16 residues. V gave up 1 base and J gave up 0 bases; unmatched junction bases: 2. CDR3 in amino acids: CASSLIAGGISYEQYF. The CDR3 DNA follows: TGTGCCAGCAGCTTAATAGCGGGAGGGATCTCCTACGAGCAGTACTTC. Full variable domain (outside the CDR3, taken from reference TRBV7-3 and TRBJ2-7): GAGVSQTPSNKVTEKGKYVELRCDPISGHTALYWYRQSLGQGPEFLIYFQGTGAADDSGLPNDRFFAVRPEGSVSTLKIQRTERGDSAVYLCASSLIAGGISYEQYFGPGTRLTVT.

This clone was recorded only once. V and J are TRBV11-2 and TRBJ2-6; 7 nucleotides agree with TRBD1. Trimming at V came to 7 bases and at J to 3 bases, leaving 0 bases not matched to a gene. CDR1 is SGHAT and CDR2 is FQNNGV in the germline V gene. CDR3 size: 13 residues. The CDR3 spells CASTGGGANVLTF. The DNA of the CDR3 is TGTGCCAGCACAGGGGGTGGGGCCAACGTCCTGACTTTC. The full variable domain, rest sourced from reference TRBV11-2 and TRBJ2-6, is EAGVAQSPRYKIIEKRQSVAFWCNPISGHATLYWYQQILGQGPKLLIQFQNNGVVDDSQLPKDRFSAERLKGVDSTLKIQPAKLEDSAVYLCASTGGGANVLTFGAGSRLTVL.

About this clone itself: This CDR3 is also generated by other DNA sequences in the sample. V gene TRBV4-3 combines with J gene TRBJ1-2, with D uncertain. Per the germline V gene, CDR1 is LGHNA and CDR2 is YSLEER. The CDR3 is 13 residues long. Trimming took off 0 bases at V and 8 bases at J, with 10 bases between the two ends. Written as DNA, the CDR3 is TGCGCCAGCAGCCAAGATCCAGGACGGGGCTACACCTTC. This gives the protein CASSQDPGRGYTF.

Only a few counts were recorded for this clone. CDR3 loop: CASSLARLYQETQYF. The CDR3 bases are TGTGCCAGCAGCTTAGCGCGGCTTTACCAAGAGACCCAGTACTTC. The rearrangement uses TRBV7-9 and TRBJ2-5; D remains unclear. This CDR3 is 15 amino acids long. The ends were cut back, 0 bases at V and 0 bases at J, with 8 bases in the middle. The germline gives CDR1 SEHNR, CDR2 FQNEAQ (reference sequence).

This chain connects TRBV5-1 to TRBJ1-1; 7 bases line up with TRBD1. The CDR3 runs to 14 residues. Germline V CDR1 and CDR2: SGHRS, YFSETQ. J lost 4 bases, V lost 4 bases, and 7 bases had no gene match. The CDR3 reads CASSTRQGVTEAFF. The DNA for the CDR3 is TGCGCCAGCAGCACGCGACAGGGAGTCACTGAAGCTTTCTTT.

The V and J genes are TRBV5-4 and TRBJ2-2, with D possibly TRBD2 on 7 matching bases. The CDR3 spans 16 residues. V was shortened by 0 bases and J by 4 bases, with 13 bases between the two germline ends. Germline V gene data show CDR1 as SGHNT and CDR2 as YYREEE (reference sequence). CDR3 amino acids: CASSLAGGGGTGELFF. The CDR3 DNA follows: TGTGCCAGCAGCTTGGCCGGGGGCGGGGGCACCGGGGAGCTGTTTTTT.

The V call is TRBV10-3, the J call TRBJ2-7; D is unclear. Looked up from germline, CDR1 is ENHRY and CDR2 is SYGVKD. The CDR3 has 13 residues. V was trimmed by 3 bases and J by 7 bases, leaving 13 bases between them. The CDR3 sequence: CAISEGFGGEQYF. The CDR3, as DNA: TGTGCCATCAGTGAAGGGTTTGGTGGAGAGCAGTACTTC.

In its sample, this clone was seen once. The gene calls are TRBV28 and TRBJ2-1; tentatively, D is TRBD2 (5 bases). The germline V gene has CDR1 MDHEN and CDR2 SYDVKM. The CDR3 length is 12 residues. The CDR3 DNA sequence: TGTGCTATTGTCGGACTTTACAATGAGCAGTTCTTC. This sequence encodes CAIVGLYNEQFF.

CDR3 nucleotide sequence: TGTGCCAGTAGTATTATGAGGGGGACTGAAGCTTTCTTT. Amino acids: CASSIMRGTEAFF. The chain carries TRBV19 and TRBJ1-1, with D maybe TRBD1 (6 bases). Looked up from germline, CDR1 is LNHDA and CDR2 is SQIVND (reference sequence). V lost 3 bases and J 5 bases, leaving 10 bases between the germline ends. CDR3 length equals 13 residues.

This clone turned up a few times. The chain joins TRBV6-5 to TRBJ2-7; D could derive from TRBD1 or TRBD2 (6 bases each). Germline V gene sequence: CDR1 MNHEY, CDR2 SVGAGI. CDR3 length equals 15 residues. V lost 7 bases, J lost 0 bases, and 16 bases lay in between. The CDR3 DNA sequence: TGTGCCAGCATGAGAGGGGGGACAAACTCCTACGAGCAGTACTTC. It translates to CASMRGGTNSYEQYF.

V gene TRBV5-8 combines with J gene TRBJ2-1; 10 bases line up with TRBD2. This CDR3 region has 15 residues. Losses at the gene ends were 2 bases for V and 7 bases for J; bases not matched to a gene: 6. CDR1 SGHTS and CDR2 YDEGEE come from the germline V gene. The CDR3 loop is CASSFSGTSANEQFF. In nucleotides, the CDR3 is TGTGCCAGCAGCTTTTCCGGGACTAGCGCAAATGAGCAGTTCTTC. The variable domain in full, completed from reference TRBV5-8 and TRBJ2-1, reads EAGVTQSPTHLIKTRGQQATLRCSPISGHTSVYWYQQALGLGLQFLLWYDEGEERNRGNFPPRFSGRQFPNYSSELNVNALELEDSALYLCASSFSGTSANEQFFGPGTRLTVL.

CDR3 in DNA: TGTGCCAGCAGCTTATATGCAGGGTTGAACACTGAAGCTTTCTTT. Its protein is CASSLYAGLNTEAFF. The J gene is TRBJ1-1, the V gene TRBV7-2; D is possibly TRBD1 (5 bases). V dropped 2 bases and J dropped 0 bases, with 10 bases sitting between them. Germline CDR1 is SGHTA and CDR2 is FQGNSA. The CDR3 is 15 amino acids.

V usage is TRBV7-2 and J usage is TRBJ2-2; the match to TRBD2 covers 8 bases. Germline CDR1 SGHTA, CDR2 FQGNSA. The V gene end was trimmed by 1 base and the J gene end by 6 bases; junction bases not matched to a gene: 7. CDR3 length: 16 residues. The DNA of the CDR3 is TGTGCCAGCAGCTTAGAGAGCGGGAGATTCGCCGGGGAGCTGTTTTTT. It encodes CASSLESGRFAGELFF.

The chain employs TRBV7-2 and TRBJ1-1, with 7 nucleotides matching TRBD1. V trimming: 8 bases; J trimming: 4 bases; junction bases outside the gene matches: 13. Germline V gene sequence: CDR1 SGHTA, CDR2 FQGNSA. The CDR3 length is 15 residues. The CDR3 DNA reads TGTGCCAGCCGGATGCGAACAGGGGCGCCCACTGAAGCTTTCTTT. Its translation: CASRMRTGAPTEAFF.

The chain carries TRBV20-1 and TRBJ2-3; D remains unclear. In germline, CDR1 is DFQATT, CDR2 SNEGSKA (reference sequence). Trimming pared 4 bases from V and 6 bases from J, leaving 8 bases between. The CDR3 extends over 11 amino acids. Here the CDR3 DNA reads TGCAGTGCTACCCCGAGGGATACGCAGTATTTT. This encodes CSATPRDTQYF.

The chain couples TRBV19 to TRBJ1-2; no reliable D call. Germline lookup yields CDR1 LNHDA and CDR2 SQIVND (reference sequence). The CDR3 is 19 residues long. Trimming took 0 bases from V and 5 from J, leaving 25 bases between them. The CDR3 DNA reads as TGTGCCAGTAGTATAGATGTAAAGTCGGAAAAGGGATTCTTATATGGCTACACCTTC. This codes for CASSIDVKSEKGFLYGYTF.

V gene TRBV2 combines with J gene TRBJ1-4; no reliable D call. Trimming left V 7 bases short and J 7 bases short, with 13 bases between. This CDR3 is built from 13 residues. Germline assignment: CDR1 SNHLY and CDR2 FYNNEI. The CDR3 protein is CASTYNKAEKLFF. In DNA form, the CDR3 reads TGTGCCAGCACCTACAATAAAGCTGAAAAACTGTTTTTT.

J is TRBJ1-2 and V is TRBV6-5, with 8 positions matching TRBD1. The CDR3 has 15 residues. Germline CDR1 and CDR2: MNHEY and SVGAGI. Unmatched junction bases numbered 7, after V lost 0 bases and J lost 7 bases. The CDR3 is CASSYSSQGAGGYTF. The DNA for the CDR3 is TGTGCCAGCAGTTACTCGAGTCAGGGGGCCGGTGGCTACACCTTC.

The CDR3: CSAGTSGEQFF. In DNA, the CDR3 is TGCAGTGCTGGGACTAGCGGGGAGCAGTTCTTC. The rearrangement uses TRBV20-1 and TRBJ2-1, with 12 bases lining up with TRBD2. Germline V gene sequence: CDR1 DFQATT, CDR2 SNEGSKA (reference sequence). This CDR3 is built from 11 residues. V lost 5 bases and J lost 10; bases outside the gene matches: 0.

The chain employs TRBV5-6 and TRBJ1-1, with D possibly being TRBD1 (6 bases). Trimming took 4 bases from V and 6 from J, leaving 13 bases between them. CDR3 size: 13 residues. Germline assignment: CDR1 SGHDT and CDR2 YYEEEE. The CDR3 DNA reads as TGTGCCAGCAGCCCAACAGGGTACCCTGAAGCTTTCTTT. It translates to CASSPTGYPEAFF.

The chain carries TRBV19 and TRBJ2-1, with D possibly being TRBD2 (7 bases). The germline gives CDR1 LNHDA, CDR2 SQIVND (reference sequence). This CDR3 has 14 residues. V shed 8 bases and J shed 6 bases, with 17 bases lying between them. The CDR3 here is CASGLRGGTNEQFF. The CDR3 DNA reads TGTGCCAGTGGCTTGAGGGGGGGCACCAATGAGCAGTTCTTC. The whole variable domain, filled in from reference TRBV19 and TRBJ2-1, reads DGGITQSPKYLFRKEGQNVTLSCEQNLNHDAMYWYRQDPGQGLRLIYYSQIVNDFQKGDIAEGYSVSREKKESFPLTVTSAQKNPTAFYLCASGLRGGTNEQFFGPGTRLTVL.

This chain links TRBV10-3 with TRBJ2-3, with D hard to call. Germline V gene sequence: CDR1 ENHRY, CDR2 SYGVKD. V dropped 5 bases and J dropped 2 bases, with 8 bases sitting between them. This CDR3 contains 13 residues. The CDR3 here is CAISKDLTDTQYF. In DNA, the CDR3 is TGTGCCATCAGTAAGGACCTCACAGATACGCAGTATTTT.

The chain couples TRBV5-1 to TRBJ1-1, with 7 bases matching TRBD1. Germline V lookup: CDR1 SGHRS, CDR2 YFSETQ. The CDR3 length is 13 residues. V lost 4 bases to trimming and J lost 4 bases; unmatched junction nucleotides: 4. CDR3 residues: CASSRQGGTEAFF. CDR3 sequence (DNA): TGCGCCAGCAGCCGCCAGGGGGGCACTGAAGCTTTCTTT.

The chain has TRBV7-2 and TRBJ2-2; no definite D call. Germline-derived CDR1 and CDR2 are SGHTA and FQGNSA. V lost 3 bases to trimming and J lost 1 base, with 9 bases between them. This CDR3 contains 15 residues. CDR3 residues: CASSLFPGNTGELFF. In DNA, the CDR3 is TGTGCCAGCAGCTTGTTTCCCGGGAACACCGGGGAGCTGTTTTTT.

This chain's CDR3 is CASSPLPGQGAAEAFF. As DNA, the CDR3 is TGTGCCAGTAGTCCTCTCCCCGGACAGGGGGCTGCTGAAGCTTTCTTT. The genes are TRBV19 and TRBJ1-1; 11 positions agree with TRBD1. V was clipped by 5 bases and J by 6 bases; unmatched bases: 11. From germline, CDR1 is LNHDA and CDR2 SQIVND (reference sequence). CDR3 length: 16 residues.